This T cell receptor (beta chain) was captured by sequencing in a study of cytomegalovirus exposure and HLA in healthy donors. PCR was performed using 60 Vbeta and 13 Jbeta primers. Profiling relied on immunoSEQ multiplex PCR, and the TCRdb table lists in-frame clones only, not all of them. There are around 120,000 clones in the sample; 74% occur only once, and more than 2% lies in the top ten. The sample holds a few counts of this clone. The CDR3 consists of 15 residues. V was clipped by 8 bases and J by 5 bases; unmatched bases: 12. Germline CDR1 reads MGHRA; CDR2 reads YSYEKL. This receptor was identified in a man in his forties or fifties in good health and CMV-seropositive. The sample was PBMCs. The chain links TRBV4-1 to TRBJ2-1; TRBD2 matches at 7 bases. The CDR3 is CASRTSETTNNEQFF. The CDR3 bases are TGCGCCAGCCGGACTAGTGAGACTACGAACAATGAGCAGTTCTTC.